Listed here are 3 T cell receptor beta chains from one sample, sequenced in a study of cytomegalovirus exposure and HLA in healthy donors. The PCR used 60 Vbeta and 13 Jbeta primers. Some clones are missing from TCRdb's copy, which holds only in-frame ones; the method was immunoSEQ multiplex PCR. The sample contains 170,000 or so clones, around four fifths of which appear only once. Sequenced: PBMCs. These TCRs come from a woman between 50 and 59 years old in good health and CMV-seropositive.

V is TRBV18 and J is TRBJ1-5, with a possible D match to TRBD1 (6 bases). The germline CDR1 and CDR2 sequences are KGHSH and LQKENI. The CDR3 contains 14 residues. V lost 5 bases and J 3 bases, leaving 11 bases between the germline ends. The CDR3 coding sequence is TGTGCCAGCTCAGAAGGGGGAAACAATCAGCCCCAGCATTTT. Translated: CASSEGGNNQPQHF.

V usage is TRBV9 and J usage is TRBJ2-3; 11 nucleotides agree with TRBD1. Germline V gene lookup returns CDR1 SGDLS and CDR2 YYNGEE. The CDR3 has 16 residues. V lost 5 bases and J lost 4; bases outside the gene matches: 9. The CDR3 nucleotides are TGTGCCAGCAGTTTCTCCGGGACAGGGGGATCAGATACGCAGTATTTT. The encoded protein is CASSFSGTGGSDTQYF.

V is TRBV27 and J is TRBJ2-3; D is possibly TRBD1 (5 bases). Germline-derived CDR1 and CDR2 are MNHEY and SMNVEV (reference sequence). The V gene lost 7 bases and the J gene lost 7 bases, with 9 bases spanning the gap. The CDR3 spans 11 residues. In DNA, the CDR3 is TGTGCCAGCAAAGACAGTCATACGCAGTATTTT. It encodes CASKDSHTQYF.